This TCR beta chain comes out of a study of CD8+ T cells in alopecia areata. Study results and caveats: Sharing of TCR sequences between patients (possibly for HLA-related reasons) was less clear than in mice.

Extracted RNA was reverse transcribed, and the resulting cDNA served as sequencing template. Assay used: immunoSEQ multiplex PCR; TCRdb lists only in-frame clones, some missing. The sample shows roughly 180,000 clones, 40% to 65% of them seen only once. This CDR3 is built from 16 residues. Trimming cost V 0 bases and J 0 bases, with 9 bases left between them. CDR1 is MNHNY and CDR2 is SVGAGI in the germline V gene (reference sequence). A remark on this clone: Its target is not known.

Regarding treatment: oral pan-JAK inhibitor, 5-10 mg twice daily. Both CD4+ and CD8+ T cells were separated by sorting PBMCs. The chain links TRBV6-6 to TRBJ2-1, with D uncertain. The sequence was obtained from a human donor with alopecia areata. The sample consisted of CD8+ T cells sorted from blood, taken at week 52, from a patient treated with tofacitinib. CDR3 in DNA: TGTGCCAGCAGTTACTCGATACAGTTCTCCTACAATGAGCAGTTCTTC. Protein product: CASSYSIQFSYNEQFF.